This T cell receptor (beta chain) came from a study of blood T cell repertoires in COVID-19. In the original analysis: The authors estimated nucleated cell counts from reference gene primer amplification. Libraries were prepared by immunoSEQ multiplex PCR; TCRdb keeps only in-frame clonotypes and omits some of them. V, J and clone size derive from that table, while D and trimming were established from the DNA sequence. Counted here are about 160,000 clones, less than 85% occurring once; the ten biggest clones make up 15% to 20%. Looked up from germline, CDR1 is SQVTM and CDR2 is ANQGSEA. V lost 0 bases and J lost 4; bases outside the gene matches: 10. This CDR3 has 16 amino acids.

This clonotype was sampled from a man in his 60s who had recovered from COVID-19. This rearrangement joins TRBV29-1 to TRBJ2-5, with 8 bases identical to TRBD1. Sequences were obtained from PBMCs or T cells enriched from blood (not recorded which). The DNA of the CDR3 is TGCAGCGTTGAAGATCCCCAGGGGGCATGGGGAGAGACCCAGTACTTC. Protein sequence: CSVEDPQGAWGETQYF. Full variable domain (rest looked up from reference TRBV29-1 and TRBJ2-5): SAVISQKPSRDICQRGTSLTIQCQVDSQVTMMFWYRQQPGQSLTLIATANQGSEATYESGFVIDKFPISRPNLTFSTLTVSNMSPEDSSIYLCSVEDPQGAWGETQYFGPGTRLLVL.